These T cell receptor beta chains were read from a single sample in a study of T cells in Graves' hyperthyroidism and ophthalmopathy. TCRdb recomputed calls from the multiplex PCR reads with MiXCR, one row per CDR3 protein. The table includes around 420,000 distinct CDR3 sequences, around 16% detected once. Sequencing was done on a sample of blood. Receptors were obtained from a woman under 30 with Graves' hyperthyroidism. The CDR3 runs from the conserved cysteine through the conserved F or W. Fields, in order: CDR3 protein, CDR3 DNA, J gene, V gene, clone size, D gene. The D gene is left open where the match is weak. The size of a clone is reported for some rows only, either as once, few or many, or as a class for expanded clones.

cdr3_aa: CASSYSAAAPEPETQYF
cdr3_nt: TGTGCCAGCAGTTACTCGGCGGCTGCCCCTGAGCCAGAGACCCAGTACTTC
j_call: TRBJ2-5
v_call: TRBV6-2/TRBV6-3
clone_size: many
d_call: NA

cdr3_aa: CASSPRGTGNTIYF
cdr3_nt: TGTGCCAGCAGCCCTAGGGGGACTGGAAACACCATATATTTT
j_call: TRBJ1-3
v_call: TRBV7-8
clone_size: many
d_call: NA

cdr3_aa: CASSLGHSNEKLFF
cdr3_nt: TGTGCCAGCAGCTTAGGACACAGTAATGAAAAACTGTTTTTT
j_call: TRBJ1-4
v_call: TRBV7-9
clone_size: NA
d_call: NA

cdr3_aa: CASSALAGSTGELFF
cdr3_nt: TGTGCCAGCAGTGCACTAGCGGGATCCACCGGGGAGCTGTTTTTT
j_call: TRBJ2-2
v_call: TRBV6-1
clone_size: many
d_call: TRBD2

cdr3_aa: CASSSGGGRNTIYF
cdr3_nt: TGTGCCAGCAGTTCCGGTGGGGGTCGGAACACCATATATTTT
j_call: TRBJ1-3
v_call: TRBV11-2
clone_size: NA
d_call: NA

cdr3_aa: CASSLRQGAMETQYF
cdr3_nt: TGCGCCAGCAGCCTCCGACAGGGGGCTATGGAGACCCAGTACTTC
j_call: TRBJ2-5
v_call: TRBV4-1
clone_size: NA
d_call: TRBD1

cdr3_aa: CSARTGDTEAFF
cdr3_nt: TGCAGTGCTAGGACAGGGGACACTGAAGCTTTCTTT
j_call: TRBJ1-1
v_call: TRBV20-1
clone_size: many
d_call: TRBD1

cdr3_aa: CASSPLYGLGQPQHF
cdr3_nt: TGCGCCAGCAGCCCCCTCTACGGGCTCGGTCAGCCCCAGCATTTT
j_call: TRBJ1-5
v_call: TRBV5-1
clone_size: many
d_call: NA

cdr3_aa: CASSFTARSYNSPLHF
cdr3_nt: TGTGCCAGCAGCTTCACCGCGCGGTCCTATAATTCACCCCTCCACTTT
j_call: TRBJ1-6
v_call: TRBV7-2
clone_size: many
d_call: NA

cdr3_aa: CATSDYNRGANTGELFF
cdr3_nt: TGTGCCACCAGTGATTACAACCGAGGTGCGAACACCGGGGAGCTGTTTTTT
j_call: TRBJ2-2
v_call: TRBV24-1
clone_size: many
d_call: NA

cdr3_aa: CASSYSGLAGEQYF
cdr3_nt: TGTGCGAGCTCCTATTCGGGACTAGCGGGAGAGCAGTACTTC
j_call: TRBJ2-7
v_call: TRBV19
clone_size: many
d_call: TRBD2

cdr3_aa: CASSQITGSGYTF
cdr3_nt: TGCGCCAGCAGCCAAATCACAGGGAGTGGCTACACCTTC
j_call: TRBJ1-2
v_call: TRBV4-1
clone_size: many
d_call: NA

cdr3_aa: CASTTGGPLYGYTF
cdr3_nt: TGCGCCAGCACGACAGGGGGCCCTCTCTATGGCTACACCTTC
j_call: TRBJ1-2
v_call: TRBV5-1
clone_size: many
d_call: TRBD1

cdr3_aa: CASSLGAGDEQYF
cdr3_nt: TGTGCCAGCAGCTTAGGAGCGGGAGACGAGCAGTACTTC
j_call: TRBJ2-7
v_call: TRBV7-9
clone_size: many
d_call: TRBD2

cdr3_aa: CASTHIQGSGANVLTF
cdr3_nt: TGTGCCAGCACCCACATACAGGGGTCCGGGGCCAACGTCCTGACTTTC
j_call: TRBJ2-6
v_call: TRBV12-3/TRBV12-4
clone_size: many
d_call: TRBD1

cdr3_aa: CSARQTGSGNTIYF
cdr3_nt: TGCAGTGCTAGACAGACAGGGTCTGGAAACACCATATATTTT
j_call: TRBJ1-3
v_call: TRBV20-1
clone_size: NA
d_call: TRBD1

cdr3_aa: CASTVNRATGELFF
cdr3_nt: TGTGCCAGCACCGTAAACAGGGCTACCGGGGAGCTGTTTTTT
j_call: TRBJ2-2
v_call: TRBV3-1
clone_size: many
d_call: NA

cdr3_aa: CASSLAGERGTDTQYF
cdr3_nt: TGCGCCAGCAGCTTGGCTGGGGAGAGGGGCACAGATACGCAGTATTTT
j_call: TRBJ2-3
v_call: TRBV5-1
clone_size: few
d_call: NA

cdr3_aa: CAWSPSTGDTQYF
cdr3_nt: TGTGCCTGGAGTCCTTCGACAGGGGATACGCAGTATTTT
j_call: TRBJ2-3
v_call: TRBV30
clone_size: many
d_call: TRBD1

cdr3_aa: CASSLAAGGGTDTQYF
cdr3_nt: TGCGCCAGCAGCTTGGCTGCCGGTGGGGGCACAGATACGCAGTATTTT
j_call: TRBJ2-3
v_call: TRBV5-1
clone_size: NA
d_call: NA

cdr3_aa: CASSFSLNNEQFF
cdr3_nt: TGTGCCAGTAGTTTCTCCCTAAACAATGAGCAGTTCTTC
j_call: TRBJ2-1
v_call: TRBV19
clone_size: many
d_call: NA

cdr3_aa: CASSSSGGEELRKTNTQYF
cdr3_nt: TGCGCCAGCAGCAGTAGCGGGGGGGAAGAATTGAGGAAGACGAATACGCAGTATTTT
j_call: TRBJ2-3
v_call: TRBV5-1
clone_size: many
d_call: TRBD2

cdr3_aa: CASGLRAGESPNYGYTF
cdr3_nt: TGTGCTAGTGGTTTGAGGGCAGGGGAAAGCCCTAACTATGGCTACACCTTC
j_call: TRBJ1-2
v_call: TRBV12-5
clone_size: many
d_call: NA

cdr3_aa: CASSFSGWGGGQETQYF
cdr3_nt: TGTGCCAGCAGCTTTTCAGGATGGGGAGGGGGTCAAGAGACCCAGTACTTC
j_call: TRBJ2-5
v_call: TRBV11-3
clone_size: many
d_call: NA

cdr3_aa: CASGHTPGLPSTDTQYF
cdr3_nt: TGTGCTAGTGGCCACACGCCGGGACTCCCTAGCACAGATACGCAGTATTTT
j_call: TRBJ2-3
v_call: TRBV12-5
clone_size: NA
d_call: NA

cdr3_aa: CASSSGLAGYTDTQYF
cdr3_nt: TGTGCCAGCAGCTCAGGACTAGCGGGGTACACAGATACGCAGTATTTT
j_call: TRBJ2-3
v_call: TRBV7-2
clone_size: many
d_call: TRBD2